The T cell receptor (beta chain) under discussion was sequenced for a study of human T cells and chemical hapten exposure. Study at large: Patients, predominantly female, presented with alopecia areata, totalis or universalis. Among samples, TCR yields varied mainly because of small differences in pooled library volume.

Described time point: patch test 2, 6 weeks after DPC sensitization. The treatment was: therapeutic diphenylcyclopropenone sensitization with weekly scalp DPC. This clonotype was observed a few times. TCRdb analysed the RACE reads with MiXCR anew, one entry per CDR3 protein. This sample has approximately 120,000 distinct CDR3 sequences; less than 10% occur once, and the top ten carry approximately 2.8%. The CDR3 consists of 16 residues. From germline, CDR1 is LGHNA and CDR2 YNFKEQ. V dropped 3 bases and J dropped 0; count of bases not matched to a gene: 4. The receptor comes from a middle-aged woman with alopecia areata. Some clones in this sample may be carry-over from other donors' samples. The genes are TRBV4-2 and TRBJ2-7; 11 bases agree with TRBD1. The sequencing used whole blood, collected in connection with sensitization to the hapten diphenylcyclopropenone (DPC). CDR3 bases: TGTGCCAGCAGCCAGGGGACAGGGGGGAGCTCCTACGAGCAGTACTTC. Amino acid sequence: CASSQGTGGSSYEQYF.